Listed below are T cell receptor beta chains from one sample, sequenced in a study of blood T cell repertoires in COVID-19. Clones were read by immunoSEQ multiplex PCR, and TCRdb kept only the in-frame ones, dropping some. The data contain about 300,000 clones, roughly 89% of them singletons. Sequenced input: PBMCs or T cells enriched from blood (not recorded which). These receptors originate from a woman in her fifties or sixties who had been exposed to COVID-19. The CDR3 runs from the conserved cysteine through the conserved F or W. The D gene is left open where the match is weak. Not every row has a clone size; where given, it reads once, few, many or a size class.

v_gene: TRBV5-4; j_gene: TRBJ2-5; abundance: .; d_gene: .; CDR3aa: CASSLASEQETQYF; CDR3nt: TGTGCCAGCAGCTTGGCCTCAGAACAAGAGACCCAGTACTTC
v_gene: TRBV7-9; j_gene: TRBJ1-1; abundance: .; d_gene: .; CDR3aa: CASSLASRGSGAFF; CDR3nt: TGTGCCAGCAGCTTAGCGAGTAGAGGCAGCGGGGCTTTCTTT
v_gene: TRBV5-6; j_gene: TRBJ1-1; abundance: .; d_gene: .; CDR3aa: CASSFRGTNTEAFF; CDR3nt: TGTGCCAGCAGCTTCAGGGGCACGAACACTGAAGCTTTCTTT
v_gene: TRBV6-5; j_gene: TRBJ2-5; abundance: .; d_gene: TRBD1; CDR3aa: CASRRDRVGQETQYF; CDR3nt: TGTGCCAGCAGAAGGGACAGGGTGGGCCAAGAGACCCAGTACTTC
v_gene: TRBV15; j_gene: TRBJ2-4; abundance: once; d_gene: .; CDR3aa: CATSRYQGAKNIQYF; CDR3nt: TGTGCCACCAGCAGATATCAGGGAGCCAAAAACATTCAGTACTTC
v_gene: TRBV2; j_gene: TRBJ1-2; abundance: many; d_gene: TRBD1; CDR3aa: CASSGWDRGGYTF; CDR3nt: TGTGCCAGCAGCGGTTGGGACAGGGGTGGCTACACCTTC
v_gene: TRBV7-2; j_gene: TRBJ1-1; abundance: .; d_gene: TRBD1; CDR3aa: CASSLGQGATSRAFF; CDR3nt: TGTGCCAGCAGCTTAGGACAGGGGGCGACATCACGAGCTTTCTTT
v_gene: TRBV7-8; j_gene: TRBJ1-2; abundance: .; d_gene: .; CDR3aa: CASSLGESYTF; CDR3nt: TGTGCCAGCAGCTTAGGGGAGAGCTACACCTTC
v_gene: TRBV28; j_gene: TRBJ1-2; abundance: .; d_gene: .; CDR3aa: CASSLGGHENGYTF; CDR3nt: TGTGCCAGCAGTTTGGGGGGGCACGAGAATGGCTACACCTTC
v_gene: TRBV28; j_gene: TRBJ1-2; abundance: .; d_gene: .; CDR3aa: CASRLQGRNYGYTF; CDR3nt: TGTGCCAGCAGGCTACAGGGTAGGAACTATGGCTACACCTTC
v_gene: TRBV12-3/TRBV12-4; j_gene: TRBJ1-2; abundance: once; d_gene: TRBD1; CDR3aa: CASSSTGSVGYTF; CDR3nt: TGTGCCAGCAGTTCGACAGGGAGTGTTGGCTACACCTTC
v_gene: TRBV4-1; j_gene: TRBJ1-1; abundance: .; d_gene: .; CDR3aa: CASSQAGADTEAFF; CDR3nt: TGCGCCAGCAGCCAAGCAGGGGCCGACACTGAAGCTTTCTTT
v_gene: TRBV18; j_gene: TRBJ1-2; abundance: .; d_gene: TRBD1; CDR3aa: CASSPPPGGYGYTF; CDR3nt: TGTGCCAGCTCACCACCGCCAGGGGGCTATGGCTACACCTTC
v_gene: TRBV18; j_gene: TRBJ2-7; abundance: .; d_gene: .; CDR3aa: CASSPSAGSYEQYF; CDR3nt: TGTGCCAGCTCACCAAGCGCGGGATCCTACGAGCAGTACTTC
v_gene: TRBV10-3; j_gene: TRBJ2-2; abundance: .; d_gene: TRBD2; CDR3aa: CATTSGGAYTGELFF; CDR3nt: TGTGCCACTACTAGCGGGGGGGCCTATACCGGGGAGCTGTTTTTT
v_gene: TRBV18; j_gene: TRBJ1-1; abundance: .; d_gene: .; CDR3aa: CASSEEMNTEAFF; CDR3nt: TGTGCCAGCTCGGAGGAGATGAACACTGAAGCTTTCTTT
v_gene: TRBV5-1; j_gene: TRBJ1-1; abundance: .; d_gene: .; CDR3aa: CASSEGRAEAFF; CDR3nt: TGCGCCAGCAGCGAGGGTAGGGCTGAAGCTTTCTTT
v_gene: TRBV9; j_gene: TRBJ1-5; abundance: few; d_gene: .; CDR3aa: CASSVGTTSNQPQHF; CDR3nt: TGTGCCAGCAGCGTGGGGACAACCAGCAATCAGCCCCAGCATTTT
v_gene: TRBV27; j_gene: TRBJ1-1; abundance: few; d_gene: .; CDR3aa: CASSFETGNTEAFF; CDR3nt: TGTGCCAGCAGTTTTGAGACGGGGAACACTGAAGCTTTCTTT
v_gene: TRBV28; j_gene: TRBJ2-5; abundance: .; d_gene: TRBD1; CDR3aa: CASRESRTGVGETQYF; CDR3nt: TGTGCCAGCAGAGAAAGCCGGACAGGGGTTGGAGAGACCCAGTACTTC
v_gene: TRBV9; j_gene: TRBJ1-2; abundance: .; d_gene: .; CDR3aa: CASSVGPRTEDNYGYTF; CDR3nt: TGTGCCAGCAGCGTAGGTCCGAGGACAGAAGATAACTATGGCTACACCTTC
v_gene: TRBV2; j_gene: TRBJ1-6; abundance: .; d_gene: TRBD1; CDR3aa: CASSFRTGANSPLHF; CDR3nt: TGTGCCAGCAGTTTCAGGACAGGGGCAAATTCACCCCTCCACTTT
v_gene: TRBV5-4; j_gene: TRBJ1-4; abundance: .; d_gene: TRBD1; CDR3aa: CASSSGQVPHEKLFF; CDR3nt: TGTGCCAGCAGCTCGGGACAGGTACCCCATGAAAAACTGTTTTTT
v_gene: TRBV28; j_gene: TRBJ2-7; abundance: .; d_gene: .; CDR3aa: CASSYKYEQYF; CDR3nt: TGTGCCAGCAGTTACAAGTACGAGCAGTACTTC
v_gene: TRBV2; j_gene: TRBJ1-4; abundance: .; d_gene: .; CDR3aa: CASSRGTFGTNEKLFF; CDR3nt: TGTGCCAGCAGTCGTGGGACATTTGGAACTAATGAAAAACTGTTTTTT
v_gene: TRBV25-1; j_gene: TRBJ1-6; abundance: .; d_gene: TRBD1; CDR3aa: CASRVGTGYNSPLHF; CDR3nt: TGTGCCAGCAGGGTGGGGACAGGATATAATTCACCCCTCCACTTT
v_gene: TRBV7-9; j_gene: TRBJ2-5; abundance: .; d_gene: TRBD1; CDR3aa: CASSLGWGQGQETQYF; CDR3nt: TGTGCCAGCAGCTTAGGTTGGGGACAGGGCCAAGAGACCCAGTACTTC
v_gene: TRBV18; j_gene: TRBJ1-2; abundance: few; d_gene: TRBD1; CDR3aa: CASSPRTGEGYTF; CDR3nt: TGTGCCAGCTCACCAAGGACAGGGGAAGGCTACACCTTC
v_gene: TRBV27; j_gene: TRBJ1-2; abundance: .; d_gene: .; CDR3aa: CASSSYGQINYGYTF; CDR3nt: TGTGCCAGCAGCTCATACGGACAGATTAACTATGGCTACACCTTC
v_gene: TRBV4-2; j_gene: TRBJ1-2; abundance: .; d_gene: .; CDR3aa: CASSQDWQANYGYTF; CDR3nt: TGTGCCAGCAGCCAAGATTGGCAGGCCAACTATGGCTACACCTTC
v_gene: TRBV10-3; j_gene: TRBJ2-1; abundance: .; d_gene: TRBD1; CDR3aa: CAIRAGTANNEQFF; CDR3nt: TGTGCCATCAGGGCCGGGACAGCCAACAATGAGCAGTTCTTC
v_gene: TRBV7-2; j_gene: TRBJ2-1; abundance: .; d_gene: .; CDR3aa: CASSLDGSYNEQFF; CDR3nt: TGTGCCAGCAGCTTAGACGGCTCCTACAATGAGCAGTTCTTC
v_gene: TRBV21-1; j_gene: TRBJ1-5; abundance: .; d_gene: .; CDR3aa: CASSKGRLEHGRQPQHF; CDR3nt: TGTGCCAGCAGCAAAGGGCGACTGGAACACGGTCGACAGCCCCAGCATTTT
v_gene: TRBV29-1; j_gene: TRBJ2-7; abundance: .; d_gene: .; CDR3aa: CSARGGGYEQYF; CDR3nt: TGCAGCGCCCGAGGTGGAGGCTACGAGCAGTACTTC
v_gene: TRBV5-1; j_gene: TRBJ2-1; abundance: .; d_gene: .; CDR3aa: CASGRGYVGNEQFF; CDR3nt: TGCGCCAGCGGGCGGGGTTACGTTGGGAATGAGCAGTTCTTC
v_gene: TRBV19; j_gene: TRBJ1-5; abundance: .; d_gene: TRBD1; CDR3aa: CASTGQYSNQPQHF; CDR3nt: TGTGCCAGTACGGGACAGTATAGCAATCAGCCCCAGCATTTT
v_gene: TRBV3-1/TRBV3-2; j_gene: TRBJ1-2; abundance: once; d_gene: TRBD1; CDR3aa: CASSQATGGGIYYGYTF; CDR3nt: TGTGCCAGCAGCCAGGCGACAGGGGGGGGAATATACTATGGCTACACCTTC
v_gene: TRBV19; j_gene: TRBJ1-1; abundance: once; d_gene: .; CDR3aa: CASSGRVTEAFF; CDR3nt: TGTGCCAGTAGTGGCAGGGTCACTGAAGCTTTCTTT
v_gene: TRBV29-1; j_gene: TRBJ2-5; abundance: .; d_gene: .; CDR3aa: CSAGHPGETQYF; CDR3nt: TGCAGCGCTGGACACCCAGGGGAGACCCAGTACTTC
v_gene: TRBV3-1/TRBV3-2; j_gene: TRBJ2-7; abundance: .; d_gene: .; CDR3aa: CASTPYEGAEQYF; CDR3nt: TGTGCCAGCACCCCATATGAAGGGGCCGAGCAGTACTTC
v_gene: TRBV15; j_gene: TRBJ2-4; abundance: .; d_gene: TRBD2; CDR3aa: CATMGLERNIQYF; CDR3nt: TGTGCCACCATGGGACTAGAACGTAACATTCAGTACTTC
v_gene: TRBV4-1; j_gene: TRBJ2-3; abundance: once; d_gene: TRBD1; CDR3aa: CASSQGTGGETDTQYF; CDR3nt: TGCGCCAGCAGCCAAGGGACAGGGGGCGAGACAGATACGCAGTATTTT
v_gene: TRBV6-1; j_gene: TRBJ1-2; abundance: .; d_gene: TRBD1; CDR3aa: CASSESRQGIYGYTF; CDR3nt: TGTGCCAGCAGTGAGTCGAGACAGGGGATCTATGGCTACACCTTC
v_gene: TRBV20-1; j_gene: TRBJ1-2; abundance: .; d_gene: .; CDR3aa: CSASNGYGYTF; CDR3nt: TGCAGTGCTAGTAACGGGTACGGCTACACCTTC
v_gene: TRBV11-2; j_gene: TRBJ2-7; abundance: .; d_gene: TRBD1; CDR3aa: CASSSSSGTGLYEQYF; CDR3nt: TGTGCCAGCAGCTCTTCGTCTGGGACAGGGCTCTACGAGCAGTACTTC
v_gene: TRBV7-9; j_gene: TRBJ2-3; abundance: .; d_gene: TRBD1; CDR3aa: CASIRTGASTDTQYF; CDR3nt: TGTGCCAGCATTCGGACAGGTGCTAGCACAGATACGCAGTATTTT
v_gene: TRBV19; j_gene: TRBJ2-1; abundance: .; d_gene: TRBD1; CDR3aa: CASSPDRVNEQFF; CDR3nt: TGTGCCAGTAGTCCGGACAGGGTAAATGAGCAGTTCTTC
v_gene: TRBV9; j_gene: TRBJ2-7; abundance: .; d_gene: .; CDR3aa: CASSPAGTYEQYF; CDR3nt: TGTGCCAGCAGCCCAGCTGGGACTTACGAGCAGTACTTC
v_gene: TRBV5-1; j_gene: TRBJ2-5; abundance: .; d_gene: TRBD2; CDR3aa: CASSFGLAVQETQYF; CDR3nt: TGCGCCAGCAGCTTCGGACTAGCAGTACAAGAGACCCAGTACTTC
v_gene: TRBV27; j_gene: TRBJ1-1; abundance: .; d_gene: .; CDR3aa: CASSHTGTGGTEAFF; CDR3nt: TGTGCCAGCAGTCATACAGGGACGGGGGGTACTGAAGCTTTCTTT
v_gene: TRBV4-1; j_gene: TRBJ2-2; abundance: .; d_gene: .; CDR3aa: CASSGSGGTGELFF; CDR3nt: TGCGCCAGCAGCGGAAGCGGAGGGACCGGGGAGCTGTTTTTT
v_gene: TRBV19; j_gene: TRBJ2-1; abundance: once; d_gene: TRBD2; CDR3aa: CASSPLAGGRSEQFF; CDR3nt: TGTGCCAGTAGTCCACTAGCGGGGGGGCGGAGTGAGCAGTTCTTC
v_gene: TRBV5-4; j_gene: TRBJ2-7; abundance: .; d_gene: .; CDR3aa: CASGRGEKAYEQYF; CDR3nt: TGTGCCAGCGGCAGGGGGGAGAAAGCCTACGAGCAGTACTTC
v_gene: TRBV11-3; j_gene: TRBJ2-1; abundance: .; d_gene: TRBD2; CDR3aa: CASSLDSSGGFNEQFF; CDR3nt: TGTGCCAGCAGCTTAGATTCCAGCGGGGGGTTCAATGAGCAGTTCTTC
v_gene: TRBV6-1; j_gene: TRBJ2-4; abundance: .; d_gene: TRBD2; CDR3aa: CASSDLAGLAKNIQYF; CDR3nt: TGTGCCAGCAGTGATCTAGCGGGGTTGGCCAAAAACATTCAGTACTTC
v_gene: TRBV19; j_gene: TRBJ2-2; abundance: .; d_gene: .; CDR3aa: CASSMSKLTGELFF; CDR3nt: TGTGCCAGTAGTATGTCAAAACTCACCGGGGAGCTGTTTTTT